The 26 T cell receptor beta chains presented below share a single source sample, sequenced in a study of beta chain features in type 1 diabetes. Findings and caveats of the study: Significant though moderate, a shortening of TCRB CDR3s appeared in all four CD4+ subsets of Type 1 diabetes patients.

Investigators reverse transcribed all isolated RNA, so they sequenced expressed TCRB transcripts. The assay was immunoSEQ multiplex PCR, and TCRdb's table has in-frame clones only and misses some. The sample has approximately 360,000 clones, about 12% seen once. No cognate antigen is known for these TCRs. Source material: naive CD4+ T cells from blood. The receptors stem from a young woman with type 1 diabetes.

The genes are TRBV25-1 and TRBJ1-1; 7 nucleotides align to TRBD1. This CDR3 has 16 residues. V gave up 1 base and J gave up 6 bases; unmatched junction bases: 11. Germline CDR1 MGHDK, CDR2 SYGVNS. The CDR3 bases are TGTGCCAGCAGTGAATGGGGAGGCACAGGGGACTCTGAAGCTTTCTTT. Encoded protein: CASSEWGGTGDSEAFF.

The chain combines TRBV28 with TRBJ2-3; tentative D call: TRBD2 (7 bases). This CDR3 has 13 residues. Germline V CDR1 and CDR2: MDHEN, SYDVKM. V was trimmed by 7 bases and J by 4 bases, leaving 12 bases between them. CDR3 amino acids: CASKPGGPDTQYF. CDR3 bases: TGTGCCAGCAAACCGGGGGGCCCAGATACGCAGTATTTT.

The chain has TRBV18 and TRBJ1-6; perhaps TRBD1 as D (5 bases). CDR3 length equals 13 residues. V lost 8 bases, J lost 9 bases, and 14 bases lay in between. Germline assignment: CDR1 KGHSH and CDR2 LQKENI. The CDR3 here is CASGGREASPLHF. The CDR3, as DNA: TGTGCCAGCGGGGGAAGGGAGGCTTCACCCCTCCACTTT.

This clone was counted only a few times. The chain couples TRBV5-1 to TRBJ2-1, with D perhaps matching TRBD2 (6 bases). This CDR3 has 18 amino acids. V lost 4 bases and J 4 bases, leaving 24 bases between the germline ends. Germline CDR1 is SGHRS and CDR2 is YFSETQ. The CDR3: CASSGLRGQGGNYNEQFF. In DNA, the CDR3 is TGCGCCAGCAGCGGCTTGAGGGGTCAGGGCGGGAATTACAATGAGCAGTTCTTC.

The rearrangement uses TRBV11-1 and TRBJ2-3; 10 positions match TRBD1. Germline CDR1 reads SGHAT; CDR2 reads FQDESV (reference sequence). The V and J ends lost 5 bases and 2 bases, in that order; junction bases with no gene match: 4. This CDR3 region has 15 residues. The CDR3 nucleotides are TGTGCCAGCAGCCCGGGGACAGGGGACACAGATACGCAGTATTTT. Translation: CASSPGTGDTDTQYF.

CDR3 sequence: CATSKWDRETQYF. As DNA, the CDR3 is TGTGCCACCAGCAAATGGGACAGGGAGACCCAGTACTTC. The chain recombines TRBV15 with TRBJ2-5; TRBD1 agrees at 8 bases. Germline V gene lookup returns CDR1 LNHNV and CDR2 YYDKDF (reference sequence). J was trimmed by 5 bases and V by 4 bases; bases with no gene match: 3. There are 13 residues in the CDR3.

This clone was counted a few times. This rearrangement joins TRBV2 to TRBJ2-1; 9 bases line up with TRBD2. Germline CDR1 SNHLY, CDR2 FYNNEI. J was trimmed by 9 bases and V by 1 base; bases with no gene match: 7. CDR3 length equals 15 residues. This CDR3 reads CASSEVRLAGPEQFF. The DNA for the CDR3 is TGTGCCAGCAGTGAAGTCCGCCTAGCGGGACCTGAGCAGTTCTTC.

V gene TRBV15 combines with J gene TRBJ2-7; 8 bases are shared with TRBD2. The germline CDR1 and CDR2 sequences are LNHNV and YYDKDF (reference sequence). This CDR3 has 12 residues. Trimming removed 1 base from V and 9 bases from J; junction bases left unmatched: 2. CDR3 coding DNA: TGTGCCACCAGCAGAGCGGGAGGGGTGCAGTACTTC. It yields the protein CATSRAGGVQYF.

This clone was detected a few times. The V gene is TRBV4-1, the J gene TRBJ1-5, with 7 bases fitting TRBD1. This CDR3 comprises 17 residues. Germline CDR1 MGHRA, CDR2 YSYEKL. J was trimmed by 5 bases and V by 3 bases; bases with no gene match: 13. The CDR3 DNA is TGCGCCAGCAGCCACCCGGGCAGGAGACAGGGAGATCAGCCCCAGCATTTT. Translation gives CASSHPGRRQGDQPQHF.

This clone occurred a few times. The chain is built from TRBV25-1 and TRBJ2-7; 8 bases are a match to TRBD1. The CDR3 runs 14 residues. The V gene's germline CDR1 is MGHDK and CDR2 SYGVNS. J gave up 4 bases and V 2 bases, and 4 bases lay outside the gene matches. DNA for the CDR3: TGTGCCAGCAGTGAACAGGGGGCGGGGTACGAGCAGTACTTC. It encodes CASSEQGAGYEQYF.

This sequence joins TRBV4-3 and TRBJ2-5; a possible D gene is TRBD1 (7 bases). In germline, CDR1 is LGHNA, CDR2 YSLEER. The CDR3 consists of 18 residues. V lost 1 base, J lost 6 bases, and 24 bases lay in between. This chain's CDR3 is CASSQVLAGSGGRKTQYF. CDR3 nucleotides: TGCGCCAGCAGCCAAGTTCTAGCCGGGTCAGGGGGGCGAAAGACCCAGTACTTC.

The chain is built from TRBV6-1 and TRBJ2-5; the match to TRBD2 covers 13 bases. Losses at the gene ends were 2 bases for V and 4 bases for J; bases not matched to a gene: 4. Germline assignment: CDR1 MNHNS and CDR2 SASEGT. The CDR3 has 16 amino acids. CDR3 sequence (DNA): TGTGCCAGCAGTGAACCTGGACTAGCGGGGGCAGAGACCCAGTACTTC. Protein: CASSEPGLAGAETQYF.

In this sample, this clone turned up a few times. The CDR3 reads CATSGDRKLYNEQFF. DNA of the CDR3: TGTGCCACCAGCGGGGACAGAAAACTCTACAATGAGCAGTTCTTC. This chain links TRBV15 with TRBJ2-1; 7 bases line up with TRBD1. V lost 5 bases and J lost 3; bases outside the gene matches: 7. Germline V gives CDR1 LNHNV, CDR2 YYDKDF (reference sequence). The CDR3 length is 15 residues.

This clone was observed a handful of times. This specimen includes other DNA sequences encoding the same CDR3. J is TRBJ1-1 and V is TRBV18; D gene ambiguous. The CDR3 consists of 13 residues. The V gene lost 3 bases and the J gene lost 1 base, with 6 bases spanning the gap. CDR1 and CDR2 (germline): KGHSH, LQKENI. The CDR3 spells CASSPTENTEAFF. For the CDR3, the DNA is TGTGCCAGCTCACCTACAGAGAACACTGAAGCTTTCTTT.

This clone showed up just once. The DNA for the CDR3 is TGTGCCAGCAGCGTAGGAGGGTCCGGGGGATACAATGAGCAGTTCTTC. Its translation is CASSVGGSGGYNEQFF. The V call is TRBV9, the J call TRBJ2-1, with D tentatively TRBD2 (6 bases). In germline, CDR1 is SGDLS, CDR2 YYNGEE. V was cut by 0 bases and J by 4 bases, with 14 bases left in between. The CDR3 length is 16 residues.

This clone occurred a few times. The J gene is TRBJ1-5, the V gene TRBV23-1; TRBD1 agrees at 7 bases. TRBV23-1 is placed among ORFs of uncertain function. The CDR3 has 17 residues. V was clipped by 1 base and J by 4 bases; unmatched bases: 10. For the CDR3, the DNA is TGCGCCAGCAGTCAATTCGGACAGGCGACTGGGAATCAGCCCCAGCATTTT. The encoded protein is CASSQFGQATGNQPQHF.

V and J are TRBV30 and TRBJ1-2, with D tentatively TRBD1 (5 bases). Between the trimmed V and J ends, which lost 3 bases and 8 bases, there was a span of 10 bases. The germline V gene encodes CDR1 GTSNPN and CDR2 SVGIG (reference sequence). The CDR3 is 11 residues long. The CDR3 reads CAWSTWGGYTF. DNA for the CDR3: TGTGCCTGGAGCACGTGGGGCGGCTACACCTTC.

The rearrangement uses TRBV7-9 and TRBJ1-1; 7 bases match TRBD1. The CDR3 runs to 16 residues. CDR1 SEHNR and CDR2 FQNEAQ come from the germline V gene (reference sequence). J gave up 2 bases and V 1 base, and 7 bases lay outside the gene matches. Written as DNA, the CDR3 is TGTGCCAGCAGCTTAGAAGCAGGGGGTACCAACACTGAAGCTTTCTTT. This gives the protein CASSLEAGGTNTEAFF.

A few counts support this clone. V and J are TRBV4-1 and TRBJ2-5, with 8 positions matching TRBD1. The trim removed 0 bases at V and 7 bases at J, leaving 16 bases unmatched. CDR3 length: 18 amino acids. Germline values: CDR1 MGHRA, CDR2 YSYEKL. In DNA, the CDR3 is TGCGCCAGCAGCCAAGAAGCTCCTCGGCCAGGGGGCAGGGTGACCCAGTACTTC. It encodes CASSQEAPRPGGRVTQYF.

The chain combines TRBV27 with TRBJ1-2; 7 bases map to TRBD1. The CDR3 spans 15 residues. V lost 3 bases, J lost 3 bases, and 7 bases stayed unmatched. From germline, CDR1 is MNHEY and CDR2 SMNVEV (reference sequence). CDR3 nucleotides: TGTGCCAGCAGTTTCCAGGGGGGCTCCTACTATGGCTACACCTTC. As protein: CASSFQGGSYYGYTF.

This clone has more than one count but fewer than ten. V gene TRBV7-8 combines with J gene TRBJ2-3, with D possibly TRBD1 on 6 matching bases. Deletions cut 3 bases from V and 3 bases from J, with 10 bases between. The CDR3 length is 14 residues. CDR1 and CDR2 (germline): SGHVS, FQNEAQ. Here the CDR3 reads CASSFLQGTDTQYF. In DNA form, the CDR3 reads TGTGCCAGCAGCTTCCTACAGGGAACAGATACGCAGTATTTT.

The chain recombines TRBV28 with TRBJ1-5, with 8 nucleotides matching TRBD1. Germline trimming cut 7 bases from V and 11 bases from J; bases unmatched to any gene: 19. CDR3 size: 16 residues. Germline CDR1 and CDR2: MDHEN and SYDVKM. This CDR3 reads CASTTGRGPVDQSQHF. CDR3 coding DNA: TGTGCCAGCACCACCGGCAGGGGGCCCGTTGATCAATCCCAGCATTTT.

This clone was observed a few times. J is TRBJ2-3 and V is TRBV5-6, with D tentatively TRBD1 (6 bases). V lost 3 bases and J 4 bases, leaving 12 bases between the germline ends. Germline lookup yields CDR1 SGHDT and CDR2 YYEEEE. The CDR3 extends over 14 amino acids. CDR3 DNA: TGTGCCAGCAGCTCGACGACAGGCGCAGATACGCAGTATTTT. Translated, it gives CASSSTTGADTQYF.

This clone occurred a few times. This chain's CDR3 is CASSNEASFDEQFF. The CDR3, as DNA: TGTGCCAGCAGCAACGAAGCGAGTTTCGATGAGCAGTTCTTC. V usage is TRBV7-9 and J usage is TRBJ2-1, with D unclear. The CDR3 covers 14 residues. From germline, CDR1 is SEHNR and CDR2 FQNEAQ (reference sequence). V was trimmed by 5 bases and J by 8 bases, leaving 16 bases between them.

This clone was detected only a few times. This chain joins TRBV7-9 and TRBJ1-2; a weak D match, TRBD1 (6 bases). The V gene's germline CDR1 is SEHNR and CDR2 FQNEAQ (reference sequence). The CDR3 sequence is 14 residues long. Trimming removed 7 bases from V and 7 bases from J, with 19 bases in between. CDR3 nucleotides: TGTGCCAGCAACAAACAGGGTGCTTTCGCTGGCTACACCTTC. Its protein product is CASNKQGAFAGYTF.

The gene calls are TRBV27 and TRBJ1-1; D perhaps matches TRBD1 (5 bases). Germline CDR1 reads MNHEY; CDR2 reads SMNVEV (reference sequence). The CDR3 contains 14 residues. V shed 4 bases and J shed 3 bases, with 12 bases lying between them. The CDR3: CASSSVGGYTEAFF. CDR3 DNA sequence: TGTGCCAGCAGTTCCGTTGGGGGGTACACTGAAGCTTTCTTT.